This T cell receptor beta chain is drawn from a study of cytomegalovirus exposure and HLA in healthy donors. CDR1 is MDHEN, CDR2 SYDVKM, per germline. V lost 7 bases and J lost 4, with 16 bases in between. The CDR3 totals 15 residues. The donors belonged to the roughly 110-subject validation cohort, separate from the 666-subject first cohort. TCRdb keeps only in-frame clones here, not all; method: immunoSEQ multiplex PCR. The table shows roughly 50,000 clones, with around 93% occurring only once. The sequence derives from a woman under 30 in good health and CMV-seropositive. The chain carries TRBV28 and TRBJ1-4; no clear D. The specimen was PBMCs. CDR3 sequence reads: CASTKSPGNNEKLFF. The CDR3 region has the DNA TGTGCCAGCACTAAGTCTCCCGGGAATAATGAAAAACTGTTTTTT.